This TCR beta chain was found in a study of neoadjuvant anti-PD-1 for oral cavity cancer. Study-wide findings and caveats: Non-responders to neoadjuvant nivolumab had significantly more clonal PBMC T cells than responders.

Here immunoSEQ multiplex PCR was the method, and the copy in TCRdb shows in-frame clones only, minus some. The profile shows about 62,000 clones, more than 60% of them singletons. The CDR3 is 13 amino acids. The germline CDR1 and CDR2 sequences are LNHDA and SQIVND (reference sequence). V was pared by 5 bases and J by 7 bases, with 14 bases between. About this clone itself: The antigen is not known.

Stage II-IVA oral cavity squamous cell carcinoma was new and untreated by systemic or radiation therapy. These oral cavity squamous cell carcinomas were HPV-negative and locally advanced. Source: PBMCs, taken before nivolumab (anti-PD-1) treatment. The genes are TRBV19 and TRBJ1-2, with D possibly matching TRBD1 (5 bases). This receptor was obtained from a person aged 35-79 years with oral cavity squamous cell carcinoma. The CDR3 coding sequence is TGTGCCAGTAGTGCCTACCAGGGAGGTGGCTACACCTTC. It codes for CASSAYQGGGYTF.